The rows below give T cell receptor beta chains drawn from one sample of a study of glioma-infiltrating T cells after dendritic cell vaccination. Some clones are missing from TCRdb's copy, which holds only in-frame ones; the method was immunoSEQ multiplex PCR. The sample holds 91,000 or so clones, approximately 80% seen once. This specimen was blood, taken after dendritic cell vaccination. Every receptor here comes from a human donor with glioblastoma. The CDR3 runs from the conserved cysteine through the conserved F or W. A D gene is named only where the DNA matches it firmly. Size is stated for part of the rows, as once, few or many counts, or as a class when the clone is expanded.

-	-	TRBV19	TRBJ1-5	CASSGQNQPQHF	TGTGCCAGTAGTGGGCAAAATCAGCCCCAGCATTTT
-	-	TRBV30	TRBJ2-3	CAWSVSTDTQYF	TGTGCCTGGAGTGTATCAACAGATACGCAGTATTTT
TRBD2	-	TRBV7-8	TRBJ2-3	CASSSSGRRTDTQYF	TGTGCCAGCAGCTCGAGCGGGAGGCGCACAGATACGCAGTATTTT
-	-	TRBV5-1	TRBJ2-5	CASSFAGETQYF	TGCGCCAGCAGCTTTGCCGGGGAGACCCAGTACTTC
-	few	TRBV27	TRBJ1-1	CASSRIPKPTGNLGVAEAFF	TGTGCCAGCAGTCGAATACCCAAACCAACAGGGAATCTGGGAGTAGCTGAAGCTTTCTTT
-	-	TRBV10-3	TRBJ2-3	CAIGEGASTDTQYF	TGTGCCATCGGCGAAGGAGCTAGCACAGATACGCAGTATTTT
-	few	TRBV5-4	TRBJ1-2	CASSMGLEGYGYTF	TGTGCCAGCAGCATGGGCCTTGAGGGCTATGGCTACACCTTC
TRBD1	-	TRBV4-2	TRBJ2-1	CASSQGQGANNEQFF	TGTGCCAGCAGCCAAGGACAGGGGGCGAACAATGAGCAGTTCTTC
-	once	TRBV7-9	TRBJ2-2	CATTGTSNTGELFF	TGTGCCACCACCGGGACATCGAACACCGGGGAGCTGTTTTTT
-	-	TRBV9	TRBJ2-3	CASSVDAANTDTQYF	TGTGCCAGCAGCGTAGACGCGGCGAACACAGATACGCAGTATTTT
-	-	TRBV11-2	TRBJ1-2	CASSLMSGVWLYGYTF	TGTGCCAGCAGCTTAATGTCGGGGGTATGGCTCTATGGCTACACCTTC
-	once	TRBV5-1	TRBJ2-5	CASSLVQGQETQYF	TGCGCCAGCAGCTTGGTACAGGGTCAAGAGACCCAGTACTTC
-	-	TRBV2	TRBJ2-7	CASSPVFSPGGVTSYEQYF	TGTGCCAGCAGCCCCGTTTTTTCCCCAGGCGGGGTTACTTCCTACGAGCAGTACTTC
-	once	TRBV28	TRBJ1-6	CASTLPLGDNSPLHF	TGTGCCAGCACCCTTCCCCTCGGGGATAATTCACCCCTCCACTTT
-	-	TRBV18	TRBJ2-5	CASSLDLGPQETQYF	TGTGCCAGCTCCCTGGATCTGGGGCCCCAAGAGACCCAGTACTTC
-	-	TRBV4-2	TRBJ1-2	CASSLSEEPGEYGYTF	TGTGCCAGCAGCCTTTCCGAGGAACCAGGGGAATATGGCTACACCTTC
TRBD2	-	TRBV15	TRBJ2-1	CATQAGGGEQFF	TGTGCCACCCAAGCGGGAGGGGGTGAGCAGTTCTTC
-	-	TRBV2	TRBJ2-3	CASRRQGDTQYF	TGTGCCAGCAGGCGTCAGGGGGATACGCAGTATTTT
-	-	TRBV27	TRBJ1-5	CASSLGGTGQPQHF	TGTGCCAGCAGTTTAGGGGGGACGGGTCAGCCCCAGCATTTT
-	-	TRBV7-8	TRBJ2-5	CASSLGVQGFQETQYF	TGTGCCAGCAGCTTAGGGGTCCAGGGTTTCCAAGAGACCCAGTACTTC
-	-	TRBV29-1	TRBJ2-5	CSVLRDSKETQYF	TGCAGCGTGCTCCGAGACAGTAAAGAGACCCAGTACTTC
-	-	TRBV18	TRBJ2-7	CASSPKHGSGYEQYF	TGTGCCAGCTCACCCAAGCACGGGAGTGGCTACGAGCAGTACTTC
TRBD2	-	TRBV10-3	TRBJ2-1	CAIKGSGGYNEQFF	TGTGCCATCAAGGGTAGCGGGGGTTACAATGAGCAGTTCTTC
TRBD1	-	TRBV5-1	TRBJ1-4	CASSSQGATEKLFF	TGCGCCAGCAGCTCTCAGGGGGCTACAGAAAAACTGTTTTTT
-	once	TRBV5-1	TRBJ2-1	CASSGGGESYNEQFF	TGCGCCAGCAGCGGAGGGGGGGAGTCCTACAATGAGCAGTTCTTC
-	-	TRBV11-2	TRBJ1-1	CASSLTVNTEAFF	TGTGCCAGCAGCCTGACAGTGAACACTGAAGCTTTCTTT
-	-	TRBV11-1	TRBJ2-7	CASSLASVAEQYF	TGTGCCAGCAGCTTAGCGTCGGTAGCCGAGCAGTACTTC
TRBD1	few	TRBV6-1	TRBJ1-2	CASSGGTAIGYTF	TGTGCCAGCAGTGGCGGGACAGCTATCGGCTACACCTTC
-	-	TRBV30	TRBJ1-1	CAWTRGAQTEAFF	TGTGCCTGGACCCGGGGGGCGCAAACTGAAGCTTTCTTT
-	-	TRBV18	TRBJ1-2	CASSPLGLESHLGAYTF	TGTGCCAGCTCACCTCTGGGACTAGAATCCCATCTTGGCGCGTACACCTTC
-	-	TRBV5-1	TRBJ1-2	CASSLMRGQYYGYTF	TGCGCCAGCAGCTTGATGCGGGGGCAGTACTATGGCTACACCTTC
TRBD2	-	TRBV5-4	TRBJ2-7	CASSVSGRIYEQYF	TGTGCCAGCAGTGTTAGCGGGAGAATATACGAGCAGTACTTC
-	-	TRBV6-5	TRBJ2-2	CASSLTGGTGELFF	TGTGCCAGCAGTTTAACCGGCGGTACCGGGGAGCTGTTTTTT
-	-	TRBV7-6	TRBJ2-1	CASSLLGESSYNEQFF	TGTGCCAGCAGCTTGCTCGGAGAAAGCTCCTACAATGAGCAGTTCTTC
-	-	TRBV27	TRBJ1-1	CASSLFGGKYMNTEAFF	TGTGCCAGCAGTTTATTCGGGGGGAAGTACATGAACACTGAAGCTTTCTTT
TRBD2	-	TRBV5-1	TRBJ2-1	CASKGLAGGPSYNEQFF	TGCGCCAGTAAGGGACTAGCGGGGGGGCCGTCCTACAATGAGCAGTTCTTC
TRBD2	-	TRBV6-1	TRBJ2-3	CASSEALAGIGTDTQYF	TGTGCCAGCAGTGAAGCGCTAGCGGGAATCGGAACAGATACGCAGTATTTT
-	-	TRBV10-3	TRBJ2-7	CAISEKGIGSYEQYF	TGTGCCATCAGTGAGAAGGGGATAGGGTCCTACGAGCAGTACTTC
-	-	TRBV7-9	TRBJ2-2	CASSLSGTGELFF	TGTGCCAGCAGCTTATCAGGGACCGGGGAGCTGTTTTTT
-	-	TRBV4-1	TRBJ2-7	CASSQDLNRQTYEQYF	TGCGCCAGCAGCCAAGATCTGAATAGACAGACATACGAGCAGTACTTC
-	-	TRBV6-4	TRBJ2-1	CASSNVVAHHSYNEQFF	TGTGCCAGCAGTAACGTCGTAGCGCACCATTCCTACAATGAGCAGTTCTTC
-	few	TRBV27	TRBJ1-1	CASRLQGRAFF	TGTGCCAGCAGGCTACAGGGACGAGCTTTCTTT
-	-	TRBV6-5	TRBJ2-5	CASAGAIQETQYF	TGTGCCAGCGCGGGGGCTATCCAAGAGACCCAGTACTTC
-	-	TRBV29-1	TRBJ2-5	CSVGQETQYF	TGCAGCGTTGGTCAGGAGACCCAGTACTTC
TRBD1	-	TRBV5-1	TRBJ2-1	CASSYTGGSSGVYNEQFF	TGCGCCAGCAGCTATACAGGGGGTTCGAGCGGAGTCTACAATGAGCAGTTCTTC
-	-	TRBV18	TRBJ1-2	CASSPPEGSVYGYTF	TGTGCCAGCTCACCACCGGAGGGTTCCGTTTATGGCTACACCTTC
TRBD2	-	TRBV9	TRBJ2-3	CASSVVAGGRTDTQYF	TGTGCCAGCAGCGTAGTAGCGGGGGGTCGCACAGATACGCAGTATTTT
TRBD1	once	TRBV2	TRBJ1-1	CASSRTGTGGSEAFF	TGTGCCAGCAGTCGAACCGGAACAGGGGGCAGTGAAGCTTTCTTT
-	few	TRBV13	TRBJ2-7	CASSFGRTYEQYF	TGTGCCAGCAGCTTCGGCAGGACCTACGAGCAGTACTTC
-	-	TRBV28	TRBJ1-4	CASRYIGRDEKLFF	TGTGCCAGCAGATACATAGGGAGGGATGAAAAACTGTTTTTT
TRBD2	-	TRBV5-1	TRBJ2-1	CASSGLVLNEQFF	TGCGCCAGCAGCGGACTAGTTCTCAATGAGCAGTTCTTC
TRBD2	-	TRBV5-1	TRBJ2-5	CASSRGASGGATETQYF	TGCGCCAGCAGTCGAGGGGCCAGCGGGGGGGCCACAGAGACCCAGTACTTC
TRBD1	-	TRBV10-3	TRBJ1-3	CAISEPGQGAARNTIYF	TGTGCCATCAGTGAGCCGGGACAGGGCGCCGCGAGAAACACCATATATTTT
TRBD1	-	TRBV28	TRBJ1-2	CAIRQGTNYGYTF	TGTGCCATACGACAGGGAACTAACTATGGCTACACCTTC
-	-	TRBV6-5	TRBJ2-4	CASRAVATKNIQYF	TGTGCCAGCAGGGCGGTAGCTACCAAAAACATTCAGTACTTC
-	-	TRBV28	TRBJ1-5	CASSFGGQVGNQPQHF	TGTGCCAGCAGTTTCGGAGGGCAGGTGGGCAATCAGCCCCAGCATTTT
TRBD2	once	TRBV7-2	TRBJ2-1	CASSRGRTRALNEQFF	TGTGCCAGCAGCCGAGGGAGGACTAGGGCCCTGAATGAGCAGTTCTTC
-	-	TRBV27	TRBJ1-1	CASMGAPNTEAFF	TGTGCCAGCATGGGCGCCCCGAACACTGAAGCTTTCTTT
-	once	TRBV5-1	TRBJ2-7	CASRVDSDEQYF	TGCGCCAGCAGGGTAGATTCCGACGAGCAGTACTTC